Listed here are 19 T cell receptor beta chains from one sample, sequenced in a study of CD4 T cells in relation to SARS-CoV-2 and coronaviruses. The unexposed donors gave CD4+ T cells in about 2011-2019, prior to COVID-19. The cells were cultured for less than twelve days before CD4+ T cells were isolated. For these TCRs, the target antigens are not known. Produced via immunoSEQ multiplex PCR; TCRdb's table is partial and in-frame only. The repertoire holds about 29,000 clones, with roughly 70% as singletons. Sequencing was done on a sample of CD4+ T cells from PBMCs, cultured in vitro. These receptors were taken from a human donor in good health.

This clone has a single count. V is TRBV19 and J is TRBJ2-2, with a tentative D call TRBD1 (5 bases). Per germline, CDR1 LNHDA and CDR2 SQIVND (reference sequence). Deletions cut 3 bases from V and 3 bases from J, with 17 bases between. The CDR3 loop spans 17 amino acids. This chain's CDR3 is CASSMRTRVTDTGELFF. In DNA form, the CDR3 reads TGTGCCAGTAGTATGAGGACCAGGGTCACGGACACCGGGGAGCTGTTTTTT.

This clone was seen a few times. This chain connects TRBV25-1 to TRBJ1-6; TRBD1 might be the D (6 bases). The CDR3 covers 15 residues. The germline V gene encodes CDR1 MGHDK and CDR2 SYGVNS. The V end lost 1 base, the J end lost 9 bases, and 13 bases lay between the germline ends. CDR3 in DNA: TGTGCCAGCAGTGAATCGGACAGTTTGTTTTCACCCCTCCACTTT. Translation: CASSESDSLFSPLHF.

The chain has TRBV19 and TRBJ1-1; D is unresolved. Looked up from germline, CDR1 is LNHDA and CDR2 is SQIVND (reference sequence). CDR3 length: 10 amino acids. Trimming took 7 bases from V and 10 from J, leaving 10 bases between them. CDR3 sequence reads: CASNLKGAFF. CDR3 DNA: TGTGCCAGTAACCTAAAGGGAGCTTTCTTT.

The DNA of the CDR3 is TGTGCCTGGAGTCCAACCAACAATGAGCAGTTCTTC. Translated: CAWSPTNNEQFF. This chain uses TRBV30 with TRBJ2-1; D gene ambiguous. The CDR3 consists of 12 residues. V shed 2 bases and J shed 5 bases, with 7 bases lying between them. In germline, CDR1 is GTSNPN, CDR2 SVGIG (reference sequence).

J is TRBJ1-5 and V is TRBV6-2 or TRBV6-3; 7 nucleotides line up with TRBD1. With V trimmed by 5 bases and J by 6 bases, 7 bases remained unmatched. The germline CDR1 and CDR2 sequences are MNHEY and SVGEGT. This CDR3 has 14 amino acids. The DNA of the CDR3 is TGTGCCAGCAGTCCAGTGGGGGACAGTCAGCCCCAGCATTTT. It translates to CASSPVGDSQPQHF.

DNA of the CDR3: TGTGCCAGCAGTTACTCATCCAGGGAGGGCGGCTACACCTTC. Translated: CASSYSSREGGYTF. The gene calls are TRBV6-6 and TRBJ1-2, with D perhaps TRBD1 (5 bases). Between the trimmed V and J ends, which lost 0 bases and 8 bases, there was a span of 13 bases. Germline lookup yields CDR1 MNHNY and CDR2 SVGAGI (reference sequence). The CDR3 loop spans 14 amino acids.

This chain uses TRBV11-2 with TRBJ2-3; D unresolved. The V gene's germline CDR1 is SGHAT and CDR2 FQNNGV. V was clipped by 5 bases and J by 3 bases, with 9 bases between them. This CDR3 contains 13 residues. The CDR3, as DNA: TGTGCCAGCAGCGCGGACCGTACAGATACGCAGTATTTT. Translated: CASSADRTDTQYF. The full variable domain, rest sourced from reference TRBV11-2 and TRBJ2-3, is EAGVAQSPRYKIIEKRQSVAFWCNPISGHATLYWYQQILGQGPKLLIQFQNNGVVDDSQLPKDRFSAERLKGVDSTLKIQPAKLEDSAVYLCASSADRTDTQYFGPGTRLTVL.

V and J are TRBV30 and TRBJ1-1; D is possibly TRBD1 (5 bases). Trimming removed 5 bases from V and 3 bases from J, with 13 bases in between. The CDR3 has 13 residues. Germline V lookup: CDR1 GTSNPN, CDR2 SVGIG (reference sequence). CDR3 sequence reads: CAWARGEDTEAFF. The CDR3 DNA reads as TGTGCCTGGGCCCGGGGGGAGGACACTGAAGCTTTCTTT.

The table lists this clone with a count of one. The V and J genes are TRBV10-3 and TRBJ2-7, with TRBD1 matching 9 bases. Germline V gives CDR1 ENHRY, CDR2 SYGVKD. The CDR3 loop spans 14 amino acids. V lost 3 bases and J lost 5; bases outside the gene matches: 5. The CDR3 DNA is TGTGCCATCAGTGAAGGGACAGGGAATCACGAGCAGTACTTC. Its translation is CAISEGTGNHEQYF.

V usage is TRBV3-1 (or the pseudogene TRBV3-2) and J usage is TRBJ2-7; 7 bases map to TRBD2. The CDR3 is 14 amino acids. Trimming at V came to 3 bases and at J to 6 bases, leaving 8 bases not matched to a gene. Germline CDR1 LGHDT, CDR2 YNNKEL (reference sequence). CDR3 in amino acids: CASSHGRAGLEQYF. The CDR3 DNA follows: TGTGCCAGCAGCCATGGAAGAGCGGGACTCGAGCAGTACTTC.

This clone has a single count. This chain joins TRBV7-6 and TRBJ2-1; D is perhaps TRBD2 (5 bases). Trimming shortened V by 4 bases and J by 12 bases, and 22 bases separated the two germline ends. Germline loops: CDR1 SGHVS, CDR2 FNYEAQ. This CDR3 contains 15 residues. CDR3 nucleotide sequence: TGTGCCAGCAGCTCCGGGGAACCACCCAGCGTGACGCAGTTCTTC. It translates to CASSSGEPPSVTQFF.

This chain joins TRBV10-3 and TRBJ1-5; D is possibly TRBD1 (5 bases). Looked up from germline, CDR1 is ENHRY and CDR2 is SYGVKD. Between the trimmed V and J ends, which lost 3 bases and 5 bases, there was a span of 14 bases. The CDR3 has 15 amino acids. The CDR3 region has the DNA TGTGCCATCAGTGAACGGGGGACGGAGGATCAGCCCCAGCATTTT. It codes for CAISERGTEDQPQHF.

V usage is TRBV18 and J usage is TRBJ1-5; 8 nucleotides line up with TRBD1. V shed 3 bases and J 4 bases; nucleotides not matched to a gene: 11. The CDR3 sequence is 17 residues long. CDR1 is KGHSH and CDR2 is LQKENI in the germline V gene. The CDR3: CASSPTSSTGGNQPQHF. Here the CDR3 DNA reads TGTGCCAGCTCACCTACCTCCTCTACAGGGGGGAATCAGCCCCAGCATTTT.

V gene TRBV20-1 combines with J gene TRBJ2-5; D perhaps matches TRBD1 (6 bases). CDR3 length: 14 residues. CDR1 DFQATT and CDR2 SNEGSKA come from the germline V gene (reference sequence). Trimming took off 3 bases at V and 3 bases at J, with 14 bases between the two ends. Here the CDR3 DNA reads TGCAGTGCTAGTCAGGGGCAGTATGAAGAGACCCAGTACTTC. Amino acid sequence: CSASQGQYEETQYF.

The chain joins TRBV6-1 to TRBJ1-5; no clear D. This CDR3 has 15 residues. V was clipped by 5 bases and J by 5 bases, with 16 bases between them. From germline, CDR1 is MNHNS and CDR2 SASEGT. CDR3 nucleotide sequence: TGTGCCAGCAGTTTGGAGAGTCTGATTGATCAGCCCCAGCATTTT. This codes for CASSLESLIDQPQHF.

The sample holds one count of this clone. V usage is TRBV29-1 and J usage is TRBJ2-7; D may be TRBD2 (6 bases). Trimming took 2 bases from V and 4 from J, leaving 12 bases between them. Germline CDR1 is SQVTM and CDR2 is ANQGSEA. The CDR3 sequence is 13 residues long. The CDR3 nucleotides read TGCAGCGTTGAAACGGGGGTAGGGTACGAGCAGTACTTC. It is translated as CSVETGVGYEQYF.

V gene TRBV1 combines with J gene TRBJ2-5; the tabulated D call, TRBD2, remains unverified against the DNA. TRBV1 is a pseudogene locus. This CDR3 comprises 15 residues. Here the CDR3 DNA reads TGCACCAGCAGCCCCTCTGGGCGGGAGGAGGAGACCCAGTACTTC. Translated: CTSSPSGREEETQYF.

CDR3 sequence reads: CASSQGQGAGNTIYF. The CDR3 DNA reads as TGTGCCAGCAGCCAGGGACAGGGGGCTGGAAACACCATATATTTT. The J gene is TRBJ1-3, the V gene TRBV11-2; 11 nucleotides align to TRBD1. Germline assignment: CDR1 SGHAT and CDR2 FQNNGV. There are 15 residues in the CDR3. J gave up 2 bases and V 5 bases, and 2 bases lay outside the gene matches.

The chain has TRBV19 and TRBJ2-7; D remains ambiguous. V lost 1 base and J 6 bases, leaving 13 bases between the germline ends. CDR1 and CDR2 (germline): LNHDA, SQIVND (reference sequence). The CDR3 sequence is 14 residues long. Here the CDR3 DNA reads TGTGCCAGTAGTATAGCGGCAGGTTTAAGCGAGCAGTACTTC. It yields the protein CASSIAAGLSEQYF.